The subject of this entry is one T cell receptor (beta chain). Its antigen is currently unknown. These data are taken from a study of shared clonotypes between healthy human individuals. The study, taken as a whole, reports: Non-shared clonotypes had lower generation probabilities than clonotypes shared by all four sorted-subset donors.

This CDR3 region has 13 residues. Germline values: CDR1 SQVTM, CDR2 ANQGSEA. V lost 4 bases, J lost 3 bases, and 4 bases stayed unmatched. Sequencing was performed with immunoSEQ multiplex PCR; in TCRdb, only in-frame clones are kept and a portion is missing. Of about 2 million clones listed, 90% to 95% are singletons. The chain combines TRBV29-1 with TRBJ2-3, with 7 bases lining up with TRBD1. The sequenced material came from naive CD4+ T cells sorted from blood. Subset reported: CD45RA+ positively selected. The clonotype was recovered from a man in his late teens or twenties in good health. The CDR3 loop is CSVVKQGTDTQYF. The CDR3 coding sequence is TGCAGCGTTGTGAAACAGGGGACAGATACGCAGTATTTT.